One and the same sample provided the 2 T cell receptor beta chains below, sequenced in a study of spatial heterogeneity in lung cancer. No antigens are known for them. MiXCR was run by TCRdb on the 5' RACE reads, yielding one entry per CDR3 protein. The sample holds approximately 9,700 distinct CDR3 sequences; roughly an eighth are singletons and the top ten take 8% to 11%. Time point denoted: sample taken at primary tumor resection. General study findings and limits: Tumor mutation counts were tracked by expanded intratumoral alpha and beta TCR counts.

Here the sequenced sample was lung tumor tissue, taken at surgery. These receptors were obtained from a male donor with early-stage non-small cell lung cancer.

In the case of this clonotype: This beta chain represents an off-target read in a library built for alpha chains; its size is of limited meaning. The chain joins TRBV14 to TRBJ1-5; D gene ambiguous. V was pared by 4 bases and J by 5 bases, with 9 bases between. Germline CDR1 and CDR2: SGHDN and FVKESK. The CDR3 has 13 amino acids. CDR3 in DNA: TGTGCCAGCAGCCTAGCACCCGATCAGCCCCAGCATTTT. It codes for CASSLAPDQPQHF.

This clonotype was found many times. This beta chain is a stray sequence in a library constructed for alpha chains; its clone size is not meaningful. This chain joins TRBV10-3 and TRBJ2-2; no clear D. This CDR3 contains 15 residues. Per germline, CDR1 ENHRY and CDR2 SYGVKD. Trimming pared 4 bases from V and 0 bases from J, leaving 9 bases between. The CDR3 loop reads CAISGYETNTGELFF. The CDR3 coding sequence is TGTGCCATCAGTGGCTACGAAACGAACACCGGGGAGCTGTTTTTT.